The entry below gives a single T cell receptor beta chain sequence along with its context. What it binds is unknown. Once extracted for a subset, genomic DNA was divided evenly among several immunoSEQ plates. Here immunoSEQ multiplex PCR was the method, and the copy in TCRdb shows in-frame clones only, minus some. The table lists 950,000 to 1,100,000 clones, around 76% of them singletons. The data were taken from a study of shared clonotypes between healthy human individuals. General study results and limits: Sharing across several donors was seen in roughly 5% of naive CD4 clonotypes. Tissue TCR repertoires likely differ from these blood-only repertoires.

Donation came from healthy HIV-negative adults that had no recent acute infections or vaccinations. This TCR was recovered from a man between 18 and 29 years old in good health. The sequenced sample was memory CD4+ T cells sorted from blood. As for subset: CD45RA-negative fraction.

CDR3 protein: CASSIARSSTDTQYF. The CDR3 nucleotides are TGTGCCAGTAGTATAGCCCGGTCTAGCACAGATACGCAGTATTTT. The chain links TRBV19 to TRBJ2-3; unclear D gene. Germline values: CDR1 LNHDA, CDR2 SQIVND (reference sequence). V shed 1 base and J shed 0 bases, with 8 bases lying between them. The CDR3 spans 15 residues.